This TCR beta chain is drawn from a study of blood T cell repertoires in COVID-19 (dated by TCRdb to about 2020). Broadly, across the study: Samples from collaborators originated in the United States, Italy and Spain and spanned both the acute and convalescent phases of COVID-19. The sample metadata nearly always contained a de-identified subject ID, COVID-19 status, age in years and sex. Where HLA class I and class II types were available, the types were taken from metadata supplied by the sample provider, not from assay-based typing. The prospective study material was composed of cDNA or gDNA derived from T cells, B-cell-depleted T cells, or PBMCs. Deeply sampled blood TCRbeta repertoires from subjects exposed to, actively infected with, or recovered from COVID-19 were included in the dataset. Samples were obtained from the ongoing ImmuneRACE study (first 160 participants) and from roughly 1,300 subjects provided by 6 global collaborators. The repertoires were made available in a free public database intended to serve as a resource for research on the immune response to SARS-CoV-2.

The cysteine opens and the phenylalanine closes a CDR3 of 18 amino acids. The kept DNA is CDR3 alone, 54 bases in frame from the first base. CDR1 and CDR2 are drawn from the germline V gene: SGHNT, YENEEA. Trimming accounts for 1 base at V and 0 bases at J, while the number of junction bases matched to no gene is 9. For this clone: The clone's antigen remains unknown. One base away there is no much larger clone; base qualities are not given.

Participants in the prospective study were enrolled through a virtual design, were aged about 18 to 89 years, and lived in about 25 United States geographic areas. To assign participants to cohorts, the prospective study relied on clinical history that participants themselves reported in a screening survey and a study questionnaire. For ImmuneRACE Cohort 3, a participant was defined as recovered based on two consecutive negative NP/OP PCR tests, clearance by a healthcare professional, or resolution of symptoms. In the prospective study, whole blood, serum and a nasopharyngeal or oropharyngeal swab were collected from each participant by mobile phlebotomists. Additional blood draws and questionnaires over an approximately two-month period could optionally be provided by prospective study participants. Prospective study blood samples were shipped either frozen or at room temperature before DNA extraction.

On the study overall, not on this receptor specifically: How much clinical and demographic metadata was included differed by source and by participant, and the metadata was provided uncurated.

TCRbeta CDR3 regions were amplified from genomic DNA by means of the immunoSEQ Assay, a bias-controlled multiplex PCR. Regarding the original processing steps: The number of nucleated cells in each sample was estimated by amplification of reference gene primers within the assay. Sequence reads were collapsed and filtered to measure the absolute abundance of every unique TCRbeta CDR3 rearrangement. Productive Simpson clonality was computed per sample as the square root of Simpson's diversity index over productive rearrangements. TCRdb took this table from immuneACCESS and kept in-frame rearrangements with V and J called. Such tables lack part of the clones; where checked against another copy, unresolved V genes explain under half of the gap, and the rest is unexplained. The DNA was the basis for D and trimming; V, J and clone size are from that table. In all, the sample holds roughly 250,000 clones, and about 89% of those were seen once. Under 9.5% of the sample lies in the top ten.

The chain employs TRBV11-3 and TRBJ2-1, and 7 junctional nucleotides match TRBD2. Source material: PBMCs or T cells enriched from blood (not recorded which). The receptor comes from a man aged 40-50 years who had recovered from COVID-19. The DNA sequence follows: TGTGCCAGCAGCTTAGTCGGGGGGACCTTCAGCTCCTACAATGAGCAGTTCTTC. Its translation reads: CASSLVGGTFSSYNEQFF. The CDR3, completed at both ends by the reference TRBV11-3 and TRBJ2-1 genes, gives the full variable domain EAGVVQSPRYKIIEKKQPVAFWCNPISGHNTLYWYLQNLGQGPELLIRYENEEAVDDSQLPKDRFSAERLKGVDSTLKIQPAELGDSAVYLCASSLVGGTFSSYNEQFFGPGTRLTVL.